Listed here is a single T cell receptor (beta chain). The antigen remains unidentified. An amount of RNA that ranged from 0.5 to 1 ug was reverse transcribed with random hexamers. Amplification of TCR beta CDR3 spanned 54 Vbeta and 13 Jbeta via immunoSEQ multiplex PCR. TCRdb ran MiXCR on the immunoSEQ multiplex PCR reads and lists one entry per CDR3 protein. The table shows 69,000 or so distinct CDR3 sequences, with about 95% occurring only once. Unmatched junction bases numbered 5, after V lost 2 bases and J lost 5 bases. This CDR3 spans 15 amino acids. Isolation of CD8+ and CD4+ T cells was performed negatively, whereas enrichment of TEMRA cells was done by FACS. This sample was included in a study of CD8 T cells in Susac syndrome. Study conclusions and caveats: The study's TCR sequencing and HLA analysis covered a relatively small number of individuals, and the study acknowledged this.

This TCR was sampled from a human donor in good health. The chain carries TRBV12-3 or TRBV12-4 and TRBJ2-1, with 8 bases fitting TRBD2. Sequencing input: CD8+ T cells from PBMCs. CDR3 nucleotides: TGTGCCAGCAGTTTATTCGGGGGGGCACACAATGAGCAGTTCTTC. Protein: CASSLFGGAHNEQFF.